This paragraph reports one T cell receptor beta chain. Its target is unknown. The data belong to a study of cytomegalovirus exposure and HLA in healthy donors. Study at large: The same platform was used for the 120 validation repertoires and the approximately 670 first-cohort repertoires, a later analysis reported.

The table came from immunoSEQ multiplex PCR; TCRdb's copy has only in-frame clones and leaves some out. The table records 110,000 or so clones, about 85% of them present only once. The CDR3 contains 14 residues. Per the germline V gene, CDR1 is MNHNY and CDR2 is SVGAGI (reference sequence). V gave up 4 bases and J gave up 3 bases, with 10 bases separating them. Study conclusions and caveats: Most TCR sequences were seen very rarely across donors, but some public TCRs occurred in many. Altogether, 150 to 200 TCR beta chains were recorded as cytomegalovirus-associated.

The sequence was collected from a woman aged 18-29 years in good health and CMV-seronegative. This chain links TRBV6-6 with TRBJ1-5; D possibly corresponds to TRBD1 (6 bases). Sequenced input: PBMCs. CDR3 in amino acids: CASSLDSNNQPQHF. The CDR3 DNA reads TGTGCCAGCAGTTTGGACAGCAACAATCAGCCCCAGCATTTT.